The clone carrying this T cell receptor (beta chain) was picked up a small number of times. The target antigen is unknown. These data come from a study of early T cells in non-severe SARS-CoV-2 infection. Study context: Sequenced bulk RNA came from whole blood that was unsorted, and chains were unpaired. Study-wide results and caveats: CD4 and private specificities were missed by VDJdb matching, which favored anti-spike CD8 responses.

Attached unique molecular identifiers marked individual cDNA molecules. TCRdb recomputed calls from the 5' RACE reads with MiXCR, one row per CDR3 protein. The sample consists of tens of thousands of distinct CDR3 sequences, about a sixth of them appearing once. The sequence was obtained from an adult who was a healthcare worker with PCR-confirmed SARS-CoV-2 infection or an uninfected control (not recorded which). Sequenced: whole blood.

The CDR3 DNA reads TGCGCCAGCAGCACCGGGACTCAGCAAGAGACCCAGTACTTC. Translating it yields CASSTGTQQETQYF. The rearrangement joins TRBV5-1 to TRBJ2-5; possibly TRBD2 for D (6 bases). Deletions cut 4 bases from V and 2 bases from J, with 12 bases between. Germline CDR1 reads SGHRS; CDR2 reads YFSETQ. The CDR3 extends over 14 amino acids.